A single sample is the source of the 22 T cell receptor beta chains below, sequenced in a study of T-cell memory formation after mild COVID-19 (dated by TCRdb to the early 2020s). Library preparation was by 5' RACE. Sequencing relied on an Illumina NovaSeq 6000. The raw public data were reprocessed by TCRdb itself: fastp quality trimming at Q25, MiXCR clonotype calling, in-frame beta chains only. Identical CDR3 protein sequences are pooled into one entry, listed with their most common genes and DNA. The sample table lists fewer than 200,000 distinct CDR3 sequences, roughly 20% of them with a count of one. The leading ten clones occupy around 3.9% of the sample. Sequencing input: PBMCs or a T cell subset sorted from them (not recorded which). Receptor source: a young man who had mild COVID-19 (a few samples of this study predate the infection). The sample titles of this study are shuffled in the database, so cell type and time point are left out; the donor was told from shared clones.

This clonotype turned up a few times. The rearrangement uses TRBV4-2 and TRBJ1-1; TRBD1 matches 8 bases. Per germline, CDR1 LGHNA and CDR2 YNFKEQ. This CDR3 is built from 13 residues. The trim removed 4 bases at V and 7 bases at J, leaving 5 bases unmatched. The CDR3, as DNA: TGTGCCAGCAGCCCCCCAGGGGGCAGTGAAGCTTTCTTT. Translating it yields CASSPPGGSEAFF.

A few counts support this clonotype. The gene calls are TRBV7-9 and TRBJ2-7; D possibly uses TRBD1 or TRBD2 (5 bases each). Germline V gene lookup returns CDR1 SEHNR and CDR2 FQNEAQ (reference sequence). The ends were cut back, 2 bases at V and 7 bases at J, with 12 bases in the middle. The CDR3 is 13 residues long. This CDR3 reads CASSLFRGDEQYF. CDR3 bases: TGTGCCAGCAGCTTATTCCGGGGCGATGAGCAGTACTTC.

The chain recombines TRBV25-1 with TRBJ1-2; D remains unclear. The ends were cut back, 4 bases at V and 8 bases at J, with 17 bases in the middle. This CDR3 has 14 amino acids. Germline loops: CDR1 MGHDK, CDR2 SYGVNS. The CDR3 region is CASSARNIPRGYTF. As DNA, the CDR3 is TGTGCCAGCAGTGCTCGCAACATCCCCAGGGGCTACACCTTC.

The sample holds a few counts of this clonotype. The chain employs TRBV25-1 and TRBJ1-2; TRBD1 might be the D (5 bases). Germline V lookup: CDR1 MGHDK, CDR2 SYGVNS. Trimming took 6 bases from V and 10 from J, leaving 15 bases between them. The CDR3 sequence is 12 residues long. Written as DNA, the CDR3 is TGTGCCAGCAGCGGGACGGCCCAGGACTACACCTTC. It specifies CASSGTAQDYTF.

CDR3 bases: TGTGCCAGCAGCTTAGGACGATTCTACGAGCAGTACTTC. Protein sequence: CASSLGRFYEQYF. J is TRBJ2-7 and V is TRBV7-2; D gene ambiguous. Germline V gene sequence: CDR1 SGHTA, CDR2 FQGNSA. The CDR3 is made up of 13 amino acids. V dropped 1 base and J dropped 3 bases, with 7 bases sitting between them.

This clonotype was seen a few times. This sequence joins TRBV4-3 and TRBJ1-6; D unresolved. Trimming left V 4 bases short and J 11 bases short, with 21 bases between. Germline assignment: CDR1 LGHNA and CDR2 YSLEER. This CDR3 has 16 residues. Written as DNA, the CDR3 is TGCGCCAGCAGCCCGTGGCGGGCCCCCGCGGTCCCACCCCTCCACTTT. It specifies CASSPWRAPAVPPLHF.

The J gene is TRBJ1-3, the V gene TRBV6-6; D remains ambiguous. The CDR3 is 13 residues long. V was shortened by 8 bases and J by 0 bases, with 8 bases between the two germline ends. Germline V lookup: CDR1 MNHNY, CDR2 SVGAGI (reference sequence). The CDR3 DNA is TGTGCCAGCTCCAGGCTCTCTGGAAACACCATATATTTT. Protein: CASSRLSGNTIYF.

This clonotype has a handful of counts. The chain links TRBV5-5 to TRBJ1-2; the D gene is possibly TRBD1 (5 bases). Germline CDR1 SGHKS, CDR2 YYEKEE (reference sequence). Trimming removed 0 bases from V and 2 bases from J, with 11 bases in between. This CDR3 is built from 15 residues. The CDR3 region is CASSLAYRLNYGYTF. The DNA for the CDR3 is TGTGCCAGCAGCTTGGCCTACAGGCTAAACTATGGCTACACCTTC.

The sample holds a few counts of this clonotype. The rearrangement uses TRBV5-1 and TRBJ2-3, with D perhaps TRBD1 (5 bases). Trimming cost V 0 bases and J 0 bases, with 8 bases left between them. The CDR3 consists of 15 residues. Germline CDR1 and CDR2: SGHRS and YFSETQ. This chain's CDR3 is CASSLGQLSTDTQYF. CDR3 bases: TGCGCCAGCAGCTTGGGACAGCTAAGCACAGATACGCAGTATTTT.

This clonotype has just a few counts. CDR3 coding DNA: TGCAGTGCTAGGGAGGGGCGAACAGATACGCAGTATTTT. Translation gives CSAREGRTDTQYF. J is TRBJ2-3 and V is TRBV20-1; possible D gene TRBD2, 6 bases. Germline-derived CDR1 and CDR2 are DFQATT and SNEGSKA (reference sequence). Trimming cost V 3 bases and J 3 bases, with 10 bases left between them. The CDR3 is 13 amino acids.

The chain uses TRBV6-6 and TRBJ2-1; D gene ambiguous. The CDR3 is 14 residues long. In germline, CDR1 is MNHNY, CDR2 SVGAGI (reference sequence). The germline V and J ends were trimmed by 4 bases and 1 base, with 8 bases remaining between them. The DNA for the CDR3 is TGTGCCAGCAGTTTGTCAAGGTCCTACAATGAGCAGTTCTTC. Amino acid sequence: CASSLSRSYNEQFF.

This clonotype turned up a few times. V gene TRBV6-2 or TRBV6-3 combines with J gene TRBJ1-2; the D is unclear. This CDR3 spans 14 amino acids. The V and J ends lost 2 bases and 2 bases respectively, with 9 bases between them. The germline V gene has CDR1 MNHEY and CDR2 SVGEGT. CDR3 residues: CASSYGHLNYGYTF. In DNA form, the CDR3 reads TGTGCCAGCAGTTACGGGCATTTAAACTATGGCTACACCTTC.

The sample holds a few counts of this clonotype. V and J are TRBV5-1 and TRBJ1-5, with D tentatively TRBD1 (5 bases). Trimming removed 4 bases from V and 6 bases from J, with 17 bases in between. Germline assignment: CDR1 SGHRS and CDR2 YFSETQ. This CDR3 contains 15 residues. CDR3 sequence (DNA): TGCGCCAGCAGCCCTGGGGCAGGGATCGGTCAGCCCCAGCATTTT. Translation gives CASSPGAGIGQPQHF.

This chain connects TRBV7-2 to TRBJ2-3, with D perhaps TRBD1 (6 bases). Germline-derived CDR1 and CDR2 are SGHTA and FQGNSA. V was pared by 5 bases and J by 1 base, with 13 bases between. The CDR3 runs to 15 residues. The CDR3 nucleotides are TGTGCCAGCAGCATTCGACAGGTCGGCACAGATACGCAGTATTTT. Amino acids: CASSIRQVGTDTQYF.

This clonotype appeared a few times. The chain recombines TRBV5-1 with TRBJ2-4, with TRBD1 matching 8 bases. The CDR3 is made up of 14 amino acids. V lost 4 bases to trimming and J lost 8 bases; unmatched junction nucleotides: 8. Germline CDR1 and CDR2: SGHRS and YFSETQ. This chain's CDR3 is CASSPGQGWDIQYF. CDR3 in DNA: TGCGCCAGCAGCCCTGGACAGGGTTGGGACATTCAGTACTTC.

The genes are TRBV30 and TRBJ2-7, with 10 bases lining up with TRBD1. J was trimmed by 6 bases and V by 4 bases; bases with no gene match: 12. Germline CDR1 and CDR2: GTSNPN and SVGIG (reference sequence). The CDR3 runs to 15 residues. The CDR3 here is CAWKRIGQGGPEQYF. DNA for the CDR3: TGTGCCTGGAAGCGGATCGGACAGGGGGGGCCCGAGCAGTACTTC.

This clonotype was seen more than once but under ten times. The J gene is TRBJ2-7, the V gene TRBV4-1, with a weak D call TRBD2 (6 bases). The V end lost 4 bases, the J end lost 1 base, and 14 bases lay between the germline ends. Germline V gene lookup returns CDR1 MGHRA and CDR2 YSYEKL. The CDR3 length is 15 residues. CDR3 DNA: TGCGCCAGCAGCCCTCTTTGGCGGGGATCCTACGAGCAGTACTTC. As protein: CASSPLWRGSYEQYF.

The CDR3 protein is CARPRDSRYEQYF. CDR3 bases: TGTGCCAGACCCCGGGACAGTCGCTACGAGCAGTACTTC. This sequence joins TRBV19 and TRBJ2-7, with TRBD1 identical over 7 bases. Germline V gene lookup returns CDR1 LNHDA and CDR2 SQIVND (reference sequence). The CDR3 is 13 residues long. Trimming cost V 9 bases and J 3 bases; bases outside gene matches: 8.

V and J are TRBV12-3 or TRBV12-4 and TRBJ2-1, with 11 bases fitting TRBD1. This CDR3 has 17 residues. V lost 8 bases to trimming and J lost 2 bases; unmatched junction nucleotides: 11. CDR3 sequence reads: CASLGQGALITYNEQFF. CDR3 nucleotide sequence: TGTGCCAGCCTCGGACAGGGGGCGTTAATTACCTACAATGAGCAGTTCTTC.

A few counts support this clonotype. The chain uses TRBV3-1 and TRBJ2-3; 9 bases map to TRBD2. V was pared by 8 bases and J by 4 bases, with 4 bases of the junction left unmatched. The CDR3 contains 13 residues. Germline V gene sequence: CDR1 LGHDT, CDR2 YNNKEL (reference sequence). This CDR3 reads CASRLAEADTQYF. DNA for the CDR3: TGTGCCAGCCGACTAGCGGAAGCAGATACGCAGTATTTT.

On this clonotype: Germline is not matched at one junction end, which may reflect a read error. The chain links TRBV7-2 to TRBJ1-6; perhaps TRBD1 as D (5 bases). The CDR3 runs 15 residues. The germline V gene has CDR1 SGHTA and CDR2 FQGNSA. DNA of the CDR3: TGTGCCAGCAGCTTAGCGATAGACAGTACCCCAGGAACGGTGTGG. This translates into CASSLAIDSTPGTVW. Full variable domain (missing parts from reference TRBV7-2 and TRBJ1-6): GAGVSQSPSNKVTEKGKDVELRCDPISGHTALYWYRQSLGQGLEFLIYFQGNSAPDKSGLPSDRFSAERTGGSVSTLTIQRTQQEDSAVYLCASSLAIDSTPGTVWGNGTRLTVT.

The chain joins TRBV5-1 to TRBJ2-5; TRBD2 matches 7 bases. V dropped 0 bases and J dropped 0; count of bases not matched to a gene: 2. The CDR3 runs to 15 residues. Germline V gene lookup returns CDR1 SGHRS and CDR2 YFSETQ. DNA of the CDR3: TGCGCCAGCAGCTTGGCCGGGACTAACCAAGAGACCCAGTACTTC. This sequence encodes CASSLAGTNQETQYF.